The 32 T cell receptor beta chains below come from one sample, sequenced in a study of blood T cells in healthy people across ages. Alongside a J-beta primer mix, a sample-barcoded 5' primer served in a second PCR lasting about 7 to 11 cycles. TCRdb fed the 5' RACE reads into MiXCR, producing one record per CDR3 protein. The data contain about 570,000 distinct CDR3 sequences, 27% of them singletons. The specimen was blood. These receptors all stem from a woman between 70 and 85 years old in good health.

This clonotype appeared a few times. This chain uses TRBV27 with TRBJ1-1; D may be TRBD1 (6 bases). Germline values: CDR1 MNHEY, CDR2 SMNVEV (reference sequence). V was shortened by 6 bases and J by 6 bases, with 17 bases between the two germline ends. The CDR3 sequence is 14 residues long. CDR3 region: CASRPSGDRAEAFF. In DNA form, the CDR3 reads TGTGCCAGCAGACCCTCAGGGGATAGGGCTGAAGCTTTCTTT.

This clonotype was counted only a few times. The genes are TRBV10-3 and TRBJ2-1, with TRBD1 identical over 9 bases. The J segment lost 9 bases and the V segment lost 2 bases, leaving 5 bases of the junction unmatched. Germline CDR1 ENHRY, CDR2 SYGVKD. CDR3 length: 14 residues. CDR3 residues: CAISEQQGAREQFF. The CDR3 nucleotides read TGTGCCATCAGTGAGCAACAGGGGGCACGTGAGCAGTTCTTC.

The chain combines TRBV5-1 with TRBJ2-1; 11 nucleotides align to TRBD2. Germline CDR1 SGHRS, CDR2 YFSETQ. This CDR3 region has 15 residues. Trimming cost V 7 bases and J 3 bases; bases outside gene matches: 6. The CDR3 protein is CASSSGGLNYNEQFF. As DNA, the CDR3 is TGCGCCAGCTCTAGCGGGGGGCTCAACTACAATGAGCAGTTCTTC.

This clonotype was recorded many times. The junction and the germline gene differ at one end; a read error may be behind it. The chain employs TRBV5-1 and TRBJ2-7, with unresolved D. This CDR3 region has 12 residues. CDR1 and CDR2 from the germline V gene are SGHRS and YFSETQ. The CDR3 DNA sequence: TGTGCCAGCAGCCCCAGCTCCTACGAGCAGTACTTC. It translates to CASSPSSYEQYF.

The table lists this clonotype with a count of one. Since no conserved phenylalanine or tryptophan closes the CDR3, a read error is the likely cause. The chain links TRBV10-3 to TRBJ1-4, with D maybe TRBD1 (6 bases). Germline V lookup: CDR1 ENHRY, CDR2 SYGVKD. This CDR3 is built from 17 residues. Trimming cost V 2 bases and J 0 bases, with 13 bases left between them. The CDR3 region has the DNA TGTGCCATCAGTGAGCCCCTGGACAGCCCAACTAATGAAAAACTGTTTCTT. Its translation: CAISEPLDSPTNEKLFL.

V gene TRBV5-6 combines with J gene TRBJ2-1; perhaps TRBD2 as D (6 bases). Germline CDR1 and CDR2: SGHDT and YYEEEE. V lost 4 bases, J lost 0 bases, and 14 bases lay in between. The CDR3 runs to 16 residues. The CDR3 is CASSRTGGVSYNEQFF. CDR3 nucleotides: TGTGCCAGCAGCCGTACCGGCGGGGTCTCCTACAATGAGCAGTTCTTC.

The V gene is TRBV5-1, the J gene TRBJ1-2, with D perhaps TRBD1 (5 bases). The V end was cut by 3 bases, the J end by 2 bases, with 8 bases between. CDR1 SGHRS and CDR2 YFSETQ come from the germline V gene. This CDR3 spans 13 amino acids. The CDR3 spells CASSSGVNYGYTF. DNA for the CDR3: TGCGCCAGCAGCTCGGGGGTCAACTATGGCTACACCTTC.

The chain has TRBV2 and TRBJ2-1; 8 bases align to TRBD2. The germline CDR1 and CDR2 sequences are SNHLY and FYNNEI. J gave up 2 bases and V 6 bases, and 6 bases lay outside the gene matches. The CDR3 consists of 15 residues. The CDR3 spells CASRDSGVAYNEQFF. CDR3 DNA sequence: TGTGCCAGCAGGGATAGCGGGGTGGCCTACAATGAGCAGTTCTTC.

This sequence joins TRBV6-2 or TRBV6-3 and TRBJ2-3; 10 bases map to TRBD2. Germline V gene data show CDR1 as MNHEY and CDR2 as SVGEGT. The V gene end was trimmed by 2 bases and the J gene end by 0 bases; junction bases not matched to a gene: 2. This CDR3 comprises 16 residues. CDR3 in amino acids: CASSYEAGGSTDTQYF. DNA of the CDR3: TGTGCCAGCAGTTACGAAGCGGGGGGGAGCACAGATACGCAGTATTTT.

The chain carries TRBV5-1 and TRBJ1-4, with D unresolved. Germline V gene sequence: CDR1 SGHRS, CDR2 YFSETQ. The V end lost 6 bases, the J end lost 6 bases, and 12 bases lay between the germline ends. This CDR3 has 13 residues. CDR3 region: CASKEGGDEKLFF. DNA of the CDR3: TGCGCCAGCAAAGAGGGAGGTGATGAAAAACTGTTTTTT.

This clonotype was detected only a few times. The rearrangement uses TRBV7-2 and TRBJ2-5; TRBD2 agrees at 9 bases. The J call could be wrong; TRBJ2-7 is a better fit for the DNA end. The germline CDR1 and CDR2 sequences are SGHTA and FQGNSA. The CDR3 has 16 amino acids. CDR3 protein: CASSKNAGGLSYEQYF. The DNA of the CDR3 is TGTGCCAGCAGCAAAAACGCGGGGGGGCTCTCCTACGAGCAGTACTTC.

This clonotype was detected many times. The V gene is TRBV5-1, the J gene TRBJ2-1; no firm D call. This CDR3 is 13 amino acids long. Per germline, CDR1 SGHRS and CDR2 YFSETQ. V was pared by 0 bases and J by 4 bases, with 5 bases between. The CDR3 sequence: CASSLEVYNEQFF. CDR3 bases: TGCGCCAGCAGCTTGGAAGTTTACAATGAGCAGTTCTTC.

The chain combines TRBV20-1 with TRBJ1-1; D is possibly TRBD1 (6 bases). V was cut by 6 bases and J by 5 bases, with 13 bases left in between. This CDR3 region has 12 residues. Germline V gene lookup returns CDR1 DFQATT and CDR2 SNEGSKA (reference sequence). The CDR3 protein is CSARGDRTEAFF. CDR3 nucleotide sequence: TGCAGTGCCCGCGGCGACAGGACTGAAGCTTTCTTT.

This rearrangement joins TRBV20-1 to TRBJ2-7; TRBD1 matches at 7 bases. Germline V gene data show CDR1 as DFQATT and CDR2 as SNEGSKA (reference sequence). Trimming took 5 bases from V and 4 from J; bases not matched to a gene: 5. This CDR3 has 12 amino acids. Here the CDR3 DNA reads TGCAGTGCTCAGGGGGAGACGTACGAGCAGTACTTC. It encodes CSAQGETYEQYF.

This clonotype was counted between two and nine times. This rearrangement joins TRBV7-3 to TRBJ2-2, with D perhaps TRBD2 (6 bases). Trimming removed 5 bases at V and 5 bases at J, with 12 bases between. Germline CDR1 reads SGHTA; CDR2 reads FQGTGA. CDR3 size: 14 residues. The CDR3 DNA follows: TGTGCCAGCAGCCCGGGGGTAGGGACCGGGGAGCTGTTTTTT. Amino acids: CASSPGVGTGELFF.

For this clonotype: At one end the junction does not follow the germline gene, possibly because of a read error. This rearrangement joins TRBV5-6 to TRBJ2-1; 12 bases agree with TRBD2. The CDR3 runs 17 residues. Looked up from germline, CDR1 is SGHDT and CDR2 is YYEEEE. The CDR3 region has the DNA TGTGCCAGCAGCAGACTAGCGGGGGACCCTTCCTACAATGAACAGTTCTTC. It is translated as CASSRLAGDPSYNEQFF.

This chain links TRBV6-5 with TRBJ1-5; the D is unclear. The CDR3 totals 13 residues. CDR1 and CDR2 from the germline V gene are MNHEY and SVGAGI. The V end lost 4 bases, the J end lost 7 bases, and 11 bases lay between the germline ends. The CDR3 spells CASSLHSLQPQHF. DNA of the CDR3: TGTGCCAGCAGTTTACACAGTTTGCAGCCCCAGCATTTT.

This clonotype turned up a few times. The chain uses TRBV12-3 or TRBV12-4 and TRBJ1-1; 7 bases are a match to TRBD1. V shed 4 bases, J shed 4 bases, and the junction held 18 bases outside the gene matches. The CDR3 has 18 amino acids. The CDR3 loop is CASSSKYRGGGLSTEAFF. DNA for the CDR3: TGTGCCAGCAGTTCAAAATACAGGGGTGGCGGCCTTAGCACTGAAGCTTTCTTT.

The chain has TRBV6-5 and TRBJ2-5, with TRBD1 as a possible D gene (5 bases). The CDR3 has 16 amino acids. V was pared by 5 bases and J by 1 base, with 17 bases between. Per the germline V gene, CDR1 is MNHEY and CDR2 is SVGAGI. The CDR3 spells CASSPLRKGLQETQYF. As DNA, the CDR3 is TGTGCCAGCAGTCCCCTCCGAAAGGGGCTCCAAGAGACCCAGTACTTC.

This CDR3 reads CASSLESGQYNEQFF. For the CDR3, the DNA is TGCGCCAGCAGCTTGGAGTCGGGGCAGTACAATGAGCAGTTCTTC. This chain uses TRBV5-1 with TRBJ2-1; D could derive from TRBD1 or TRBD2 (5 bases each). Trimming took off 0 bases at V and 4 bases at J, with 11 bases between the two ends. This CDR3 contains 15 residues. CDR1 and CDR2 from the germline V gene are SGHRS and YFSETQ. Complete variable domain (other parts from reference TRBV5-1 and TRBJ2-1): KAGVTQTPRYLIKTRGQQVTLSCSPISGHRSVSWYQQTPGQGLQFLFEYFSETQRNKGNFPGRFSGRQFSNSRSEMNVSTLELGDSALYLCASSLESGQYNEQFFGPGTRLTVL.

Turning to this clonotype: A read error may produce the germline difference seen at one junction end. The CDR3 is CVSSLAPETQYF. The CDR3 nucleotides read TGTGTCAGCAGTTTAGCGCCAGAGACCCAGTACTTC. This chain joins TRBV12-3 or TRBV12-4 and TRBJ2-5, with a weak D call TRBD2 (5 bases). CDR3 size: 12 residues.

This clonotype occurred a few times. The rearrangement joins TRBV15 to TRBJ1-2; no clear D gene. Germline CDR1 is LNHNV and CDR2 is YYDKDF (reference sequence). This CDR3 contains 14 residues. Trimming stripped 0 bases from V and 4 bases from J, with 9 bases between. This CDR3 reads CATSRETISYGYTF. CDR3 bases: TGTGCCACCAGCAGAGAAACGATCTCCTATGGCTACACCTTC.

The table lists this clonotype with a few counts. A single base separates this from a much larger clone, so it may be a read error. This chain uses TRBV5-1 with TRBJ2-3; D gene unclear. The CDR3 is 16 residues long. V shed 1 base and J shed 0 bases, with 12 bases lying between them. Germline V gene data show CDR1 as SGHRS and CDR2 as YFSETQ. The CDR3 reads CASSLFVPASTDTQYF. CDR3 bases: TGCGCCAGCAGCTTGTTCGTGCCAGCTAGCACAGATACGCAGTATTTT.

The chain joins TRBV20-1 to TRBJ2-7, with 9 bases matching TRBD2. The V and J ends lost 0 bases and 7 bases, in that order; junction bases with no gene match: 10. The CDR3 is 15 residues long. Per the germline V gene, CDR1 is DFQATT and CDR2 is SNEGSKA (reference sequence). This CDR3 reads CSARDAGGGALEQYF. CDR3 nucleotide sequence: TGCAGTGCTAGAGATGCAGGCGGGGGGGCATTGGAGCAGTACTTC.

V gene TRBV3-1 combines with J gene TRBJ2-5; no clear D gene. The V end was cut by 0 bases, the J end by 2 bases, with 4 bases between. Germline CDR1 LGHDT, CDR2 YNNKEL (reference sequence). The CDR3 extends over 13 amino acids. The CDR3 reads CASSQDNQETQYF. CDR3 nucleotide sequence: TGTGCCAGCAGCCAAGATAATCAAGAGACCCAGTACTTC.

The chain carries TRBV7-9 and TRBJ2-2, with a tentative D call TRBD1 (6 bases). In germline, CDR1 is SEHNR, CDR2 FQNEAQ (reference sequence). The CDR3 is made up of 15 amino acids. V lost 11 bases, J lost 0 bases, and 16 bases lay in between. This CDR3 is CAGILTGSNTGELFF. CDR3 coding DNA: TGTGCCGGGATCCTTACAGGGTCGAACACCGGGGAGCTGTTTTTT.

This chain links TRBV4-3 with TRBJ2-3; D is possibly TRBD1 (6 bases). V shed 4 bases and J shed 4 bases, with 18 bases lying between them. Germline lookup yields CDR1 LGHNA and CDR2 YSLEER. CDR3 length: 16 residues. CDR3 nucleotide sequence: TGCGCCAGCAGCCGAAATCCCGGGACACCGTCAGATACGCAGTATTTT. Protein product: CASSRNPGTPSDTQYF.

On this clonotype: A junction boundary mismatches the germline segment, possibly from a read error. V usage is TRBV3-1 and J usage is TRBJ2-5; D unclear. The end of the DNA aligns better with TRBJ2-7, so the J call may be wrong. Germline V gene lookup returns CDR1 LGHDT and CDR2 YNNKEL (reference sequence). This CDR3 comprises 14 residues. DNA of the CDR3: TGTGCCAGCAGCCCTATGGCGGAATCCTTCGAGCAGTACTTC. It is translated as CASSPMAESFEQYF.

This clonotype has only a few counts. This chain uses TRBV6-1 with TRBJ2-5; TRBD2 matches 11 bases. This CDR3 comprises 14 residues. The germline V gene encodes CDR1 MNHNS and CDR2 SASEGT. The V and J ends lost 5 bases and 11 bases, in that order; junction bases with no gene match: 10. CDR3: CASSTALAGVEQYF. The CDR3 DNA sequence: TGTGCCAGCAGTACCGCACTAGCGGGGGTTGAGCAGTACTTC.

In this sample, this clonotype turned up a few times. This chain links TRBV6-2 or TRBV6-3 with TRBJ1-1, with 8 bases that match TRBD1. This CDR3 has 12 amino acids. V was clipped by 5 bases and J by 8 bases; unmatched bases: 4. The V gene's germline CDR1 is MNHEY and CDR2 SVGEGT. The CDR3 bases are TGTGCCAGCAGTCCCCGACAGGGGGAAGCTTTCTTT. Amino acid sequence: CASSPRQGEAFF.

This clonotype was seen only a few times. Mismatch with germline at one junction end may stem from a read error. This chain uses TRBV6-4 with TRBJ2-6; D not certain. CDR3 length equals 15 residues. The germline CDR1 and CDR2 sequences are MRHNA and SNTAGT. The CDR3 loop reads CAGSEGFSGANVLTF. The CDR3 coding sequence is TGTGCCGGCAGTGAAGGTTTCTCTGGGGCCAACGTCCTGACTTTC.

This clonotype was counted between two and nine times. CDR3 coding DNA: TGTGCCAGCTCACCACCGTTTGGGACACAAGAGACCCAGTACTTC. Amino acids: CASSPPFGTQETQYF. This sequence joins TRBV18 and TRBJ2-5; TRBD1 is a possible D gene (6 bases). The V gene lost 0 bases and the J gene lost 2 bases, with 10 bases spanning the gap. Germline V gene sequence: CDR1 KGHSH, CDR2 LQKENI. The CDR3 has 15 residues.